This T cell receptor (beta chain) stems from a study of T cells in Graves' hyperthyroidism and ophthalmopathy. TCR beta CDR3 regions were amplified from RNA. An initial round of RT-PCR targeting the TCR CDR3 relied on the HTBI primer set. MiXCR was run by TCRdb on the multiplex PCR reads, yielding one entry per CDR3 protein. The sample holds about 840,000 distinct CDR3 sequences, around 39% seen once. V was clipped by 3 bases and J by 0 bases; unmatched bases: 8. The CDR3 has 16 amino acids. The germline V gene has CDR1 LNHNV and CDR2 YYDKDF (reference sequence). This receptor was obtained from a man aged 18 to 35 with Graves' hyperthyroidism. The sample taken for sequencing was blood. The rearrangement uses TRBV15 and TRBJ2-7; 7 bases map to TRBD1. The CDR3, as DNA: TGTGCCACCAGCAGGGAACAGGGGACCAACTCCTACGAGCAGTACTTC. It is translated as CATSREQGTNSYEQYF.